The entry that follows covers one TCR beta chain sequence. Its specificity is not known. The entry originates in a study of cytomegalovirus exposure and HLA in healthy donors. Overall study results and limits: Most TCR sequences were rare, but some public TCRs occurred in many donors. Specific recognition of CMV antigens was confirmed in vitro for a few chains (all CMV-associated).

The PCR contained 60 Vbeta and 13 Jbeta primers. Measured with immunoSEQ multiplex PCR; TCRdb has only the in-frame clones, and not every one. Of roughly 260,000 clones detected, approximately 85% appear once; the ten largest clones hold 2%. The source of this sequence is a woman between 35 and 50 years old in good health and CMV-seropositive. Input material: PBMCs.

The CDR3 DNA reads TGTGCCAGCAGCGAAACCCCCGCGAGTTCCTACGAGCAGTACTTC. It yields the protein CASSETPASSYEQYF. The chain has TRBV9 and TRBJ2-5; unclear D gene. The J call may not be correct, given that the DNA end is closer to TRBJ2-7. CDR1 is SGDLS and CDR2 is YYNGEE in the germline V gene. This CDR3 spans 15 amino acids.